These 14 T cell receptor beta chains were sequenced from one sample in a study of T-cell memory formation after mild COVID-19. From the 5' RACE reads, TCRdb called clonotypes with MiXCR, one entry per CDR3 protein. The sample holds under 250,000 distinct CDR3 sequences, roughly 14% seen once. The sequenced sample consisted of PBMCs or a T cell subset sorted from them (not recorded which). These receptor sequences come from an adult woman who had mild COVID-19 (a few samples of this study predate the infection). Cell type and time point are not known.

This clonotype was recorded a few times. The genes are TRBV12-3 or TRBV12-4 and TRBJ1-2; 7 positions match TRBD1. V was clipped by 2 bases and J by 3 bases; unmatched bases: 3. The CDR3 is made up of 14 amino acids. CDR3 nucleotides: TGTGCCAGCAGTTTATACGGGACAGACTATGGCTACACCTTC. Its translation is CASSLYGTDYGYTF.

The table lists this clonotype with a few counts. V is TRBV12-3 or TRBV12-4 and J is TRBJ1-2; 7 nucleotides agree with TRBD1. Losses at the gene ends were 1 base for V and 5 bases for J; bases not matched to a gene: 7. CDR3 length: 15 residues. The CDR3, as DNA: TGTGCCAGCAGTTTAGTCGGAGGGGGCGCTTATGGCTACACCTTC. Protein product: CASSLVGGGAYGYTF.

This clonotype was observed many times. V usage is TRBV9 and J usage is TRBJ2-1; D is ambiguous. CDR1 SGDLS and CDR2 YYNGEE come from the germline V gene. The CDR3 runs to 13 residues. V was clipped by 2 bases and J by 5 bases, with 8 bases between them. CDR3 protein: CASSVYMNNEQFF. Here the CDR3 DNA reads TGTGCCAGCAGCGTTTATATGAACAATGAGCAGTTCTTC.

This clonotype has a handful of counts. The rearrangement links TRBV4-1 to TRBJ2-2; D is unclear. The V gene's germline CDR1 is MGHRA and CDR2 YSYEKL. The CDR3 sequence is 13 residues long. Trimming removed 6 bases from V and 4 bases from J, with 9 bases in between. The CDR3 region is CASREGPTGELFF. Here the CDR3 DNA reads TGCGCCAGCAGGGAAGGCCCCACCGGGGAGCTGTTTTTT.

This clonotype was seen a handful of times. The chain couples TRBV9 to TRBJ2-7, with no clear D. The CDR3 totals 11 residues. Germline V CDR1 and CDR2: SGDLS, YYNGEE. Between the trimmed V and J ends, which lost 4 bases and 7 bases, there was a span of 9 bases. The chain's CDR3 is CASSQDPEQYF. The CDR3 DNA is TGTGCCAGCAGCCAAGACCCGGAGCAGTACTTC.

The gene calls are TRBV7-9 and TRBJ2-5, with 10 bases lining up with TRBD1. The junction had 6 bases not matched to a gene; V was cut back by 6 bases and J by 5 bases. The CDR3 is 14 amino acids. The germline V gene has CDR1 SEHNR and CDR2 FQNEAQ (reference sequence). The CDR3, as DNA: TGTGCCAGCAGTCTGGGACAGGGGTATGAGACCCAGTACTTC. This translates into CASSLGQGYETQYF.

This clonotype was observed a few times. V and J are TRBV5-4 and TRBJ2-7, with 10 positions matching TRBD2. The CDR3 runs to 15 residues. Germline V gene lookup returns CDR1 SGHNT and CDR2 YYREEE (reference sequence). With 4 bases clipped from V and 6 bases from J, the junction kept 10 bases outside the gene matches. CDR3: CASSHSSGSRLEQYF. The DNA for the CDR3 is TGTGCCAGCAGCCATTCTAGCGGGAGCCGTCTCGAGCAGTACTTC.

This clonotype was found a few times. This chain joins TRBV18 and TRBJ1-1; D is ambiguous. The germline V and J ends were trimmed by 6 bases and 1 base, with 18 bases remaining between them. The CDR3 has 16 amino acids. The germline gives CDR1 KGHSH, CDR2 LQKENI. The CDR3 DNA sequence: TGTGCCAGCTCTACCCGATCCGGGGAGGCGAACACTGAAGCTTTCTTT. Translated: CASSTRSGEANTEAFF. The whole variable domain, remainder taken from reference TRBV18 and TRBJ1-1, is NAGVMQNPRHLVRRRGQEARLRCSPMKGHSHVYWYRQLPEEGLKFMVYLQKENIIDESGMPKERFSAEFPKEGPSILRIQQVVRGDSAAYFCASSTRSGEANTEAFFGQGTRLTVV.

The chain links TRBV12-3 or TRBV12-4 to TRBJ1-2; maybe TRBD1 (5 bases). The CDR3 has 16 amino acids. V was pared by 0 bases and J by 2 bases, with 13 bases between. CDR3 nucleotide sequence: TGTGCCAGCAGTTTAGCGATTTCCCAGGGAAACTATGGCTACACCTTC. Protein: CASSLAISQGNYGYTF.

V and J are TRBV2 and TRBJ1-5; no reliable D call. The CDR3 runs 15 residues. Germline-derived CDR1 and CDR2 are SNHLY and FYNNEI. V lost 7 bases, J lost 2 bases, and 15 bases lay in between. CDR3 bases: TGTGCCAGCACCCGTGAGGGCGGAGGCAATCAGCCCCAGCATTTT. It encodes CASTREGGGNQPQHF.

This clonotype appeared many times. The rearrangement links TRBV6-2 or TRBV6-3 to TRBJ2-1; 9 positions agree with TRBD2. The ends lost 0 bases at V and 3 bases at J; junction bases unmatched: 3. The CDR3 loop spans 16 amino acids. From germline, CDR1 is MNHEY and CDR2 SVGEGT. CDR3 coding DNA: TGTGCCAGCAGTTACTCGGGACTAGCCGGCTACAATGAGCAGTTCTTC. This codes for CASSYSGLAGYNEQFF.

This clonotype came up many times. V usage is TRBV10-3 and J usage is TRBJ1-2; D may be TRBD1 (5 bases). Germline CDR1 reads ENHRY; CDR2 reads SYGVKD. This CDR3 has 11 residues. V lost 8 bases and J 6 bases, leaving 10 bases between the germline ends. The CDR3 loop is CAIRGGDGYTF. CDR3 sequence (DNA): TGTGCCATCCGGGGGGGGGATGGCTACACCTTC.

V usage is TRBV5-1 and J usage is TRBJ2-3, with D perhaps being TRBD1 or TRBD2 (6 bases each). Germline V gene lookup returns CDR1 SGHRS and CDR2 YFSETQ. V dropped 3 bases and J dropped 0 bases, with 14 bases sitting between them. CDR3 length equals 16 residues. The CDR3 coding sequence is TGCGCCAGCAGCTGGGGGGCGGACCCTAGCACAGATACGCAGTATTTT. Its protein product is CASSWGADPSTDTQYF.

The V gene is TRBV4-2, the J gene TRBJ2-7; D call uncertain. The CDR3 has 16 residues. V was shortened by 0 bases and J by 2 bases, with 14 bases between the two germline ends. The V gene's germline CDR1 is LGHNA and CDR2 YNFKEQ. In DNA, the CDR3 is TGTGCCAGCAGCCAAGATAGGTCGAGAGTCGCCTACGAGCAGTACTTC. Its translation: CASSQDRSRVAYEQYF.